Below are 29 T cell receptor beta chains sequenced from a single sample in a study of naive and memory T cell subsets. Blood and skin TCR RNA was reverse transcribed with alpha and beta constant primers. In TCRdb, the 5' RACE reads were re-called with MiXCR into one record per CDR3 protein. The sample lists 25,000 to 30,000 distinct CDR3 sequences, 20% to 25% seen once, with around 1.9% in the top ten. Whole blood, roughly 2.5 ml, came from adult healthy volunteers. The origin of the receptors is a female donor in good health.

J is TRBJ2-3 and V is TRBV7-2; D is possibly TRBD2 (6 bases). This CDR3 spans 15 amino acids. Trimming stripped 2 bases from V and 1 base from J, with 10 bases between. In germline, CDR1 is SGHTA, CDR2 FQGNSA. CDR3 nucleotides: TGTGCCAGCAGCTTATCCGGGAGAGGCACAGATACGCAGTATTTT. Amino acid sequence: CASSLSGRGTDTQYF.

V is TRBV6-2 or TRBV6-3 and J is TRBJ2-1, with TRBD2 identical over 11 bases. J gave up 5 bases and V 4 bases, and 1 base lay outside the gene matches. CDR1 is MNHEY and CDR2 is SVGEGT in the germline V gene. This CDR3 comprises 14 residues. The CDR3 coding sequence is TGTGCCAGCAGTTGGGGACTAGCGGACAATGAGCAGTTCTTC. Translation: CASSWGLADNEQFF.

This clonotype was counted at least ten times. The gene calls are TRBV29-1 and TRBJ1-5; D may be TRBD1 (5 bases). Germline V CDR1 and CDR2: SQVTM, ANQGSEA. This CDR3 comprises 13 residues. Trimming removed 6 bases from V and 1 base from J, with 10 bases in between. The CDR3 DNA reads TGCAGCGTATCAGGGACCAGCAATCAGCCCCAGCATTTT. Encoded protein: CSVSGTSNQPQHF.

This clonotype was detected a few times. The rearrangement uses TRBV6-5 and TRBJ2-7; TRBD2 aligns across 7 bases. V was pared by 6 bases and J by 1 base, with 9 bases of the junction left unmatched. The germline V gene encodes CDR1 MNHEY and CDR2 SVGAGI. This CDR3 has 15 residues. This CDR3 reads CASRGSGAGSYEQYF. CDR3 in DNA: TGTGCCAGCAGAGGCAGCGGGGCGGGGTCCTACGAGCAGTACTTC.

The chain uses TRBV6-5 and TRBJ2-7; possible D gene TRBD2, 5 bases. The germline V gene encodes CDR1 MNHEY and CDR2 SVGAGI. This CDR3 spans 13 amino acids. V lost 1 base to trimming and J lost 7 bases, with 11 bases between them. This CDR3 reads CASSYFPRGEQYF. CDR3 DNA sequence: TGTGCCAGCAGTTACTTTCCCAGAGGGGAGCAGTACTTC.

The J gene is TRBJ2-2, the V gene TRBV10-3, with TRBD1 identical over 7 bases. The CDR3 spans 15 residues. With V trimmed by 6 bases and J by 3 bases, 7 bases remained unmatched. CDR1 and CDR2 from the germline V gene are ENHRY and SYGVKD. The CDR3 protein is CAIRAGTADTGELFF. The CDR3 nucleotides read TGTGCCATCAGGGCCGGGACAGCCGACACCGGGGAGCTGTTTTTT.

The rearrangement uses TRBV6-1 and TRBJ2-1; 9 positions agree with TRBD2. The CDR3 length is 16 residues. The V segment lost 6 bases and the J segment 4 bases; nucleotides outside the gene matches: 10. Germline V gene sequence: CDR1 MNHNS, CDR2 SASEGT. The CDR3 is CASRTLAGQLYNEQFF. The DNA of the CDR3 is TGTGCCAGCAGAACCCTAGCGGGGCAGTTATACAATGAGCAGTTCTTC.

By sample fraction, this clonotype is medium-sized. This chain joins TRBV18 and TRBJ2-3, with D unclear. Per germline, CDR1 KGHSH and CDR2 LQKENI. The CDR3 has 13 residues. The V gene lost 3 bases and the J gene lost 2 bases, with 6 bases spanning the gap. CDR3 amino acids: CASSPQNTDTQYF. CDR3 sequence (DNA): TGTGCCAGCTCACCCCAAAACACAGATACGCAGTATTTT.

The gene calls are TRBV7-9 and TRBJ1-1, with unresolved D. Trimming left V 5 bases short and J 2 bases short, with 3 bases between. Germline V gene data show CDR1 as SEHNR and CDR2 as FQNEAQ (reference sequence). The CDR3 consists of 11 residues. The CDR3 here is CASSTNTEAFF. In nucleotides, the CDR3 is TGTGCCAGCAGCACTAACACTGAAGCTTTCTTT.

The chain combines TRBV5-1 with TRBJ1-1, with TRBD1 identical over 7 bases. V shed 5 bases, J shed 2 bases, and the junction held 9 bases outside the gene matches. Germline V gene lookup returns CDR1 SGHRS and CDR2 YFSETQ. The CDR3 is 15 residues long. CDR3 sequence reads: CASRKTQGTNTEAFF. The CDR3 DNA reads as TGCGCCAGCAGGAAAACACAGGGGACAAACACTGAAGCTTTCTTT.

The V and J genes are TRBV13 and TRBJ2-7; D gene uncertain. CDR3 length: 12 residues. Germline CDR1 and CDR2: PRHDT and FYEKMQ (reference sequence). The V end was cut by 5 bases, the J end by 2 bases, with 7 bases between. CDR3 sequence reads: CASSLSTYEQYF. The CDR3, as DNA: TGTGCCAGCAGCCTAAGTACCTACGAGCAGTACTTC.

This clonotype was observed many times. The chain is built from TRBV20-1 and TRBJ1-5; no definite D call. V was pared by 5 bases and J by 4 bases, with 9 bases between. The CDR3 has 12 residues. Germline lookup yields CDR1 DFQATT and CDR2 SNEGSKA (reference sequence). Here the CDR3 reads CSAQDENQPQHF. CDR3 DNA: TGCAGTGCTCAAGACGAAAATCAGCCCCAGCATTTT.

The CDR3 region has the DNA TGCAGCGTTGAGTTGGGAGGGGACACTGAAGCTTTCTTT. Amino acids: CSVELGGDTEAFF. The chain recombines TRBV29-1 with TRBJ1-1; a weak D match, TRBD1 (5 bases). Germline V gene data show CDR1 as SQVTM and CDR2 as ANQGSEA. CDR3 length: 13 amino acids. V shed 3 bases and J shed 3 bases, with 11 bases lying between them.

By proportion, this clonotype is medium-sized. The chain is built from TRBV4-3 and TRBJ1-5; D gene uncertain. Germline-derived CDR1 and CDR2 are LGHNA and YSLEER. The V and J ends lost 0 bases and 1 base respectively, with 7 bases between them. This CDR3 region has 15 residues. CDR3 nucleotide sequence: TGCGCCAGCAGCCAAGATTTTCGGAGCAATCAGCCCCAGCATTTT. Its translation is CASSQDFRSNQPQHF.

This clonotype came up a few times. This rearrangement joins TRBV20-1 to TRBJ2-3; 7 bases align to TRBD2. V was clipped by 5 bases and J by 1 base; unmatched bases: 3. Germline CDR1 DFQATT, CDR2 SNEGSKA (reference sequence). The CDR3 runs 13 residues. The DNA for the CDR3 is TGCAGTGCTCAAAGCGGGGGCACAGATACGCAGTATTTT. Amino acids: CSAQSGGTDTQYF.

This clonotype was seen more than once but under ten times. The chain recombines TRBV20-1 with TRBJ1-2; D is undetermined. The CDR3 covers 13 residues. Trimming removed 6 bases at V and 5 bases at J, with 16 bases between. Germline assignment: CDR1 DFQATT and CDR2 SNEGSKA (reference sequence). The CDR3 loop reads CSAPPAHGYGYTF. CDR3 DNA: TGCAGTGCCCCACCTGCTCACGGTTATGGCTACACCTTC.

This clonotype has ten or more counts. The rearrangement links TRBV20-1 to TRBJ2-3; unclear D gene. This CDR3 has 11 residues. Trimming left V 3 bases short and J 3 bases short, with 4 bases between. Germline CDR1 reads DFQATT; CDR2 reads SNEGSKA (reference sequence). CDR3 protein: CSASRTDTQYF. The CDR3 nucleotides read TGCAGTGCTAGTAGGACAGATACGCAGTATTTT.

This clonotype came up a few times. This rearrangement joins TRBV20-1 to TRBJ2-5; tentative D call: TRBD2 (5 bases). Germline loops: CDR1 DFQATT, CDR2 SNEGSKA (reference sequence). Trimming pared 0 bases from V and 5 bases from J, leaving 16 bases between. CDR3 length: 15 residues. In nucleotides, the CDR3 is TGCAGTGCTAGAGATCCCCGGGATTTGGGTGAGACCCAGTACTTC. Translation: CSARDPRDLGETQYF.

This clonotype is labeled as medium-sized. DNA of the CDR3: TGCGCCAGCAGTACAGGGGTCGGCGGGCCCCAGCATTTT. It yields the protein CASSTGVGGPQHF. V gene TRBV10-1 combines with J gene TRBJ1-5; 7 bases agree with TRBD1. The trim removed 5 bases at V and 9 bases at J, leaving 7 bases unmatched. The germline V gene encodes CDR1 WNHNN and CDR2 SYGVQD (reference sequence). This CDR3 has 13 residues.

The DNA of the CDR3 is TGTGCCAGCAGCTCCCTCGGGGGGGGGAGCGACAATGAGCAGTTCTTC. Translating gives CASSSLGGGSDNEQFF. V usage is TRBV7-9 and J usage is TRBJ2-1, with 8 bases fitting TRBD2. This CDR3 has 16 residues. Germline V CDR1 and CDR2: SEHNR, FQNEAQ (reference sequence). V shed 4 bases and J 5 bases; nucleotides not matched to a gene: 10.

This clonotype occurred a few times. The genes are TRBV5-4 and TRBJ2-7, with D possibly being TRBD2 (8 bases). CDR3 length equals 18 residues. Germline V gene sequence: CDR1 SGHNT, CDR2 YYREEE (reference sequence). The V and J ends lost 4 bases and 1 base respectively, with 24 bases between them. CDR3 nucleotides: TGTGCCAGCAGCCCTACATCGGGGGGGACAGCCGCTTCCTACGAGCAGTACTTC. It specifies CASSPTSGGTAASYEQYF.

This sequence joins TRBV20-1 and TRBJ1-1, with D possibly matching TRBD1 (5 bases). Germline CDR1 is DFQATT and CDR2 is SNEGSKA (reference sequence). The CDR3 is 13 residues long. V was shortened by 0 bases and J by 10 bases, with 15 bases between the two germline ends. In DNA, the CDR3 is TGCAGTGCTAGAGAACCAGGGTCACAAAGAGCTTTCTTT. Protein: CSAREPGSQRAFF.

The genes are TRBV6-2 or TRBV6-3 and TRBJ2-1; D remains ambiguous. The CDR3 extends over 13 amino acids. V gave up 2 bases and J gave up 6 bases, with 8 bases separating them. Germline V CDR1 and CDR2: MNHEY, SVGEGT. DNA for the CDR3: TGTGCCAGCAGTTACGGGGTGGGCAATGAGCAGTTCTTC. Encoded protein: CASSYGVGNEQFF.

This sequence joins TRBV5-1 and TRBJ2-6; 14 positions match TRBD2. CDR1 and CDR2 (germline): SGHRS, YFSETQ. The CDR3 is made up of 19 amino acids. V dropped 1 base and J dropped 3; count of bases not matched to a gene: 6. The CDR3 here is CASSLSGLAGVLGANVLTF. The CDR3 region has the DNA TGCGCCAGCAGCTTGTCGGGACTAGCGGGAGTTCTTGGGGCCAACGTCCTGACTTTC.

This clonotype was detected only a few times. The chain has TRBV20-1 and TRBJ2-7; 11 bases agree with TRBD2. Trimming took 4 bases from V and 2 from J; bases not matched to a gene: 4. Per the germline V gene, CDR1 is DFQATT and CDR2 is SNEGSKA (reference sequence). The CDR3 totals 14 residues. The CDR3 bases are TGCAGTGCTATCGGGACTAGCGGACCCTACGAGCAGTACTTC. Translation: CSAIGTSGPYEQYF.

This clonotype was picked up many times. Here the CDR3 DNA reads TGCAGTGCAGCTGGACTAGCGGGATTGAACAATGAGCAGTTCTTC. It encodes CSAAGLAGLNNEQFF. The V gene is TRBV20-1, the J gene TRBJ2-1; TRBD2 matches 12 bases. The V gene end was trimmed by 6 bases and the J gene end by 5 bases; junction bases not matched to a gene: 8. Germline CDR1 and CDR2: DFQATT and SNEGSKA (reference sequence). This CDR3 region has 15 residues.

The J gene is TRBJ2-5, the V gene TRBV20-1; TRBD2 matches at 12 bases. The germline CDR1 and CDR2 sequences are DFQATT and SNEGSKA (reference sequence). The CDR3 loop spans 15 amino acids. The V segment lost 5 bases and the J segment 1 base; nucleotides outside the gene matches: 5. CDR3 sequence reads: CSADGTSGSQETQYF. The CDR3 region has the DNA TGCAGTGCTGATGGGACTAGCGGGTCCCAAGAGACCCAGTACTTC.

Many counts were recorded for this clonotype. The chain's CDR3 is CASREIAGPRTYEQYF. CDR3 nucleotides: TGCGCCAGCAGAGAGATAGCGGGACCTCGTACCTACGAGCAGTACTTC. The genes are TRBV10-2 and TRBJ2-7; 8 bases are shared with TRBD2. Germline CDR1 WSHSY, CDR2 SAAADI. This CDR3 spans 16 amino acids. Unmatched junction bases numbered 12, after V lost 6 bases and J lost 2 bases.

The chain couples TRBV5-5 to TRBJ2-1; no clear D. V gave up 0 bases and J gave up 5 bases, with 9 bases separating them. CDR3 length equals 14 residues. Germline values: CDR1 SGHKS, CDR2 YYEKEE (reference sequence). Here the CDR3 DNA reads TGTGCCAGCAGCTTGGGTCCCCGGCACAATGAGCAGTTCTTC. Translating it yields CASSLGPRHNEQFF. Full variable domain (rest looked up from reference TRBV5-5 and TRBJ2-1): DAGVTQSPTHLIKTRGQQVTLRCSPISGHKSVSWYQQVLGQGPQFIFQYYEKEERGRGNFPDRFSARQFPNYSSELNVNALLLGDSALYLCASSLGPRHNEQFFGPGTRLTVL.